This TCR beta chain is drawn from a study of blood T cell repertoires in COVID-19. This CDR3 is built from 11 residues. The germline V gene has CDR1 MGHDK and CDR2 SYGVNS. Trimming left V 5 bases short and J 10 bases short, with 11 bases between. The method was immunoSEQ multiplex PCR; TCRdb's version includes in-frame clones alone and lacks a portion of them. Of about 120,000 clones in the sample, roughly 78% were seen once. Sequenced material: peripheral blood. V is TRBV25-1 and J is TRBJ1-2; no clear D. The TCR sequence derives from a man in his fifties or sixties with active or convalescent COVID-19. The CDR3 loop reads CASSNLRDYTF. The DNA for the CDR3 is TGTGCCAGCAGTAACCTCCGGGACTACACCTTC.